The clone carrying this TCR beta chain has ten or more counts. Germline V gene data show CDR1 as MNHEY and CDR2 as SMNVEV (reference sequence). Trimming pared 3 bases from V and 6 bases from J, leaving 2 bases between. The CDR3 is made up of 10 amino acids. The entry originates in a study of patients and donors after allogeneic stem cell transplantation. TCRdb re-called the RT-PCR reads with MiXCR, one entry per CDR3 protein. There are roughly 40,000 distinct CDR3 sequences in the sample; about 30% occur only once, and approximately 79% lies in the top ten. Sequencing used blood, either unsorted or a sorted T cell fraction (not recorded which). This TCR was recovered from a human donor who was either an allogeneic HSCT recipient or a stem cell or donor lymphocyte infusion donor (not recorded which). It is not recorded whose cells these are; they may come from a transplant donor. V and J are TRBV27 and TRBJ1-1; no firm D call. CDR3 in amino acids: CASSLAEAFF. The CDR3 region has the DNA TGTGCCAGCAGTTTGGCTGAAGCTTTCTTT.